This T cell receptor beta chain was documented in a study of blood T cell repertoires in COVID-19. Study overall: Either two negative PCRs, clearance, or symptom resolution qualified Cohort 3 donors as recovered.

CDR3 length equals 13 residues. Germline assignment: CDR1 SGHNT and CDR2 YYREEE (reference sequence). V lost 5 bases to trimming and J lost 4 bases; unmatched junction nucleotides: 4. The assay was immunoSEQ multiplex PCR, and TCRdb's table has in-frame clones only and misses some. The top ten hold under 20% of the sample, which has about 170,000 clones, 79% seen once. Participants were aged about 18 to 100 years, lived in 24 US areas, and enrolled virtually. Sequences were obtained from PBMCs or T cells enriched from blood (not recorded which). The source of this sequence is a woman aged 70-85 years in a cohort exposed to, infected with or recovered from COVID-19 (not recorded which). The V gene is TRBV5-4, the J gene TRBJ1-2, with 8 bases aligning to TRBD1. CDR3: CASRSDRVYGYTF. The CDR3 nucleotides read TGTGCCAGCAGATCGGACAGGGTCTATGGCTACACCTTC.